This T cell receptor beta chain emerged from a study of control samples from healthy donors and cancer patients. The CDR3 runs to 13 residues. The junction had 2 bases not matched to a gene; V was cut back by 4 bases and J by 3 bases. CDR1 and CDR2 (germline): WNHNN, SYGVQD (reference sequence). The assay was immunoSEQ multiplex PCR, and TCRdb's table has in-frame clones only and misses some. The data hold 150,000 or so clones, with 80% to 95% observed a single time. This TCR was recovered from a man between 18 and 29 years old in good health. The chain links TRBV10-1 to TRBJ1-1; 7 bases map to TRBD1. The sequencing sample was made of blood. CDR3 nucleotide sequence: TGCGCCAGCAGTGGAGGGGGCTACACTGAAGCTTTCTTT. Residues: CASSGGGYTEAFF.